The clone carrying this T cell receptor (beta chain) has only a few counts. The antigen remains undetermined. TCRdb re-analysed the reads in MiXCR, keeping a single row per CDR3 protein. Of some 920,000 distinct CDR3 sequences in the sample, about 33% were seen once. Germline V gene data show CDR1 as DFQATT and CDR2 as SNEGSKA (reference sequence). The junction had 7 bases not matched to a gene; V was cut back by 0 bases and J by 1 base. There are 18 residues in the CDR3. This sample was included in a study of T cell repertoires in cytomegalovirus infection. For the study at large: Well-studied HLA-B-restricted CMV epitopes were used in the study alongside recently identified HLA-C-restricted ones. Findings and limits, study-wide: Frequencies of public TCR beta families were cumulated, and this identified carriers of CMV plus the relevant HLA.

Sequenced here: cultured CD8+ T cells from PBMCs, sampled from culture after CMV antigen stimulation. This TCR was sampled from a human donor in good health (CMV status not recorded). Some clones in this sample may be carry-over from other donors' samples. V usage is TRBV20-1 and J usage is TRBJ2-1, with 12 bases that match TRBD2. In nucleotides, the CDR3 is TGCAGTGCTAGAGATCGGGCTAGCGGGGGGGTTTCCTACAATGAGCAGTTCTTC. It codes for CSARDRASGGVSYNEQFF.